Sequencing of this TCR beta chain was carried out in a study of CD8 T cells in ankylosing spondylitis (dated by TCRdb to about 2017). Study-wide context: The study profiled T cell receptor beta repertoires in healthy donors and ankylosing spondylitis patients to find disease-linked TCR variants. The full study cohort was made up of about two dozen ankylosing spondylitis patients and fewer than 120 healthy donors. Peripheral blood was sampled, and synovial fluid was additionally collected from ankylosing spondylitis patients. Results the study describes overall, beyond this receptor: A CD8+ phenotype was shown by the disease-linked clones, which were found at relatively low frequencies in peripheral blood. Blood from ankylosing spondylitis patients appeared to be characterized by a TCR beta motif made up of under ten highly homologous amino acid variants. Some motif variants were previously reported in synovial fluid and blood of reactive arthritis patients, suggesting common disease-initiation mechanisms. The disease-linked clones were reported to be significantly enriched in matched synovial fluid samples from ankylosing spondylitis patients.

A remark on this clonotype: The specificity of this receptor is unknown. Nothing much larger sits one base from this clone, and base qualities are not available.

The reads were generated on an Illumina HiSeq 2500. Quantitative 5'-RACE with molecular barcodes was the method used to prepare the TCR beta libraries. On the authors' methods: Disease-linked TCR variants were identified with a new computational method built on a probabilistic model of VDJ rearrangement. The public reads were reprocessed in TCRdb via fastp at Q25 and MiXCR, keeping in-frame beta chains. Rows matching on CDR3 protein sequence are summarized as one entry with the most common DNA and genes. None of the V and J calls come from the authors' own analysis; TCRdb made them. The sample table contains more than 650,000 distinct CDR3 sequences; only one count was recorded for about 10% of them. The ten top clones hold roughly 0.51% of the sample. Trimming removed 1 base from V and 5 bases from J, leaving 9 bases between the germline ends. In the germline V gene (reference sequence), CDR1 corresponds to SEHNR and CDR2 to FQNEAQ. CDR3 length: 13 amino acids, cysteine to phenylalanine. Only the CDR3 region is kept as DNA, spanning 39 bases read in frame from base 1.

The chain is assembled from TRBV7-9 and TRBJ2-7; possibly the D gene is TRBD1, per 5 matching bases. Material for sequencing was blood, either unsorted or a sorted T cell fraction (not recorded which). The TCR was taken from a male donor with ankylosing spondylitis. The sequenced DNA: TGTGCCAGCAGCTTAGACAGGTACCACGAGCAGTACTTC. This encodes CASSLDRYHEQYF.